A single sample is the source of the 3 T cell receptor beta chains below, sequenced in a study of control samples from healthy donors and cancer patients. Data came from immunoSEQ multiplex PCR; TCRdb stores just in-frame clones and leaves some out. The sample consists of fewer than 200,000 clones, 95% to 96% of them appearing once. Specimen: blood. These receptors were collected from a young woman in good health.

This sequence joins TRBV11-3 and TRBJ2-1; D not resolved. The germline CDR1 and CDR2 sequences are SGHNT and YENEEA. Trimming pared 4 bases from V and 3 bases from J, leaving 16 bases between. CDR3 length: 16 residues. The DNA of the CDR3 is TGTGCCAGCAGCTACTATTCCGGGTCGAGCTACAATGAGCAGTTCTTC. Encoded protein: CASSYYSGSSYNEQFF.

This chain uses TRBV5-1 with TRBJ1-2; possibly TRBD1 for D (6 bases). This CDR3 is 14 amino acids long. V was trimmed by 0 bases and J by 6 bases, leaving 12 bases between them. From germline, CDR1 is SGHRS and CDR2 YFSETQ. CDR3 coding DNA: TGCGCCAGCAGCTTGGTATCAGGGGCTCATGGCTACACCTTC. It specifies CASSLVSGAHGYTF.

This chain connects TRBV24-1 to TRBJ2-2; TRBD1 agrees at 7 bases. The V segment lost 3 bases and the J segment 0 bases; nucleotides outside the gene matches: 9. CDR1 is KGHDR, CDR2 SFDVKD, per germline. The CDR3 consists of 18 residues. The CDR3 sequence: CATSDPPTGPSNTGELFF. For the CDR3, the DNA is TGTGCCACCAGTGATCCACCGACAGGGCCATCGAACACCGGGGAGCTGTTTTTT.